This TCR beta chain was documented in a study of T cell responses to AZD1222 COVID-19 vaccine. The data were produced by immunoSEQ multiplex PCR, yet TCRdb's version contains in-frame clones alone and is incomplete. Here the sample spans some 110,000 clones, about 88% being singletons. The CDR3 covers 16 residues. V was pared by 0 bases and J by 3 bases, with 3 bases of the junction left unmatched. Germline lookup yields CDR1 SGHRS and CDR2 YFSETQ. This sequence was found in an adult who received the AZD1222 COVID-19 vaccine. J is TRBJ1-4 and V is TRBV5-1; TRBD1 matches 9 bases. Sequenced here: peripheral blood, sampled 28 days after the second AZD1222 dose. CDR3 sequence (DNA): TGCGCCAGCAGCTTGGTGGGACAGGGATCTAATGAAAAACTGTTTTTT. Translated, it gives CASSLVGQGSNEKLFF.